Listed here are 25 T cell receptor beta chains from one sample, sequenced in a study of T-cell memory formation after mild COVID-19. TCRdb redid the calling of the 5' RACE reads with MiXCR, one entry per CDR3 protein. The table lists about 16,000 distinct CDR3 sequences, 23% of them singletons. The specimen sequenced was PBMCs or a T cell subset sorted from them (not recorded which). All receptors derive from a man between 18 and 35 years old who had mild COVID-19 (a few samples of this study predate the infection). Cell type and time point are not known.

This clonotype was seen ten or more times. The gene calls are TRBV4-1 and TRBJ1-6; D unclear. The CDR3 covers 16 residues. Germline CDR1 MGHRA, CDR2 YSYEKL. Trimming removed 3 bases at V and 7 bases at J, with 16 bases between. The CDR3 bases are TGCGCCAGCAGCCATAGGTTGGCAACGGCCAATTCACCCCTCCACTTT. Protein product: CASSHRLATANSPLHF.

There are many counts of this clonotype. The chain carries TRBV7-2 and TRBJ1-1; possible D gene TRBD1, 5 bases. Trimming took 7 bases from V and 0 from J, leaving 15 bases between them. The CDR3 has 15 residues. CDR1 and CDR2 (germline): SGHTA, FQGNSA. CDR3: CASTSRGGMNTEAFF. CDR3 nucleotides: TGTGCCAGCACATCTAGGGGAGGGATGAACACTGAAGCTTTCTTT.

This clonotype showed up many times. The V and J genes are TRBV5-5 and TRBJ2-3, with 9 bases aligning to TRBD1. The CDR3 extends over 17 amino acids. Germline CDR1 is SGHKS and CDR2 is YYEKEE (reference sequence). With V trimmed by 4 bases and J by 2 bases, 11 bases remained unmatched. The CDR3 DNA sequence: TGTGCCAGCAGCACCCTAAGGGACAGGGTCCCCACAGATACGCAGTATTTT. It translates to CASSTLRDRVPTDTQYF.

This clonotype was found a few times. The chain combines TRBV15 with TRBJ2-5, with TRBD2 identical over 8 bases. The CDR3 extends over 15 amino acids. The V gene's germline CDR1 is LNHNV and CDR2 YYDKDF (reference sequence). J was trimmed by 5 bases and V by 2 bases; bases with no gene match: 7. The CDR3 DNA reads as TGTGCCACCAGCAGACGGGAGGGGGGTGCGGAGACCCAGTACTTC. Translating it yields CATSRREGGAETQYF. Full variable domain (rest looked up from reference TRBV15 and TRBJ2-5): DAMVIQNPRYQVTQFGKPVTLSCSQTLNHNVMYWYQQKSSQAPKLLFHYYDKDFNNEADTPDNFQSRRPNTSFCFLDIRSPGLGDTAMYLCATSRREGGAETQYFGPGTRLLVL.

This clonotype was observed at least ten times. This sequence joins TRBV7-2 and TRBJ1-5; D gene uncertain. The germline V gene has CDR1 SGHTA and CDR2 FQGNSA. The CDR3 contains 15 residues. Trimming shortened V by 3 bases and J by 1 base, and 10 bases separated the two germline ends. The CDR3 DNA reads TGTGCCAGCAGCTTTGGAGTCCAGAGCAATCAGCCCCAGCATTTT. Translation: CASSFGVQSNQPQHF. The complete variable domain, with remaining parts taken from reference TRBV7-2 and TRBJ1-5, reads GAGVSQSPSNKVTEKGKDVELRCDPISGHTALYWYRQSLGQGLEFLIYFQGNSAPDKSGLPSDRFSAERTGGSVSTLTIQRTQQEDSAVYLCASSFGVQSNQPQHFGDGTRLSIL.

In DNA form, the CDR3 reads TGCGCCAGCAGCCAAGACGGCAGGCGCAGTAACACTGAAGCTTTCTTT. This codes for CASSQDGRRSNTEAFF. This chain joins TRBV4-3 and TRBJ1-1; no clear D. Trimming pared 0 bases from V and 2 bases from J, leaving 13 bases between. Germline CDR1 is LGHNA and CDR2 is YSLEER. The CDR3 has 16 residues.

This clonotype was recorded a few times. Here the CDR3 reads CASSLVLAGANEQFF. The DNA for the CDR3 is TGCGCCAGCAGCTTGGTCCTAGCGGGGGCCAATGAGCAGTTCTTC. The chain couples TRBV5-1 to TRBJ2-1, with TRBD2 matching 10 bases. The CDR3 length is 15 residues. Germline lookup yields CDR1 SGHRS and CDR2 YFSETQ. V was pared by 0 bases and J by 6 bases, with 3 bases of the junction left unmatched.

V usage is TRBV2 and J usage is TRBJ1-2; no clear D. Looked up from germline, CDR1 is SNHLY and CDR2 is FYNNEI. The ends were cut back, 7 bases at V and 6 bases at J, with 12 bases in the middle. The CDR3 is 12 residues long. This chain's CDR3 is CASNPLVDGYTF. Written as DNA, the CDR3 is TGTGCCAGCAACCCGTTAGTGGATGGCTACACCTTC.

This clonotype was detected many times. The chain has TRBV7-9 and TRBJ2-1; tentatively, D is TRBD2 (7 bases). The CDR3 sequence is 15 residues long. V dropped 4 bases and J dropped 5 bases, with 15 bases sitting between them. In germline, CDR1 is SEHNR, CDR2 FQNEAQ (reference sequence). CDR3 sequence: CASSSPTGGHNEQFF. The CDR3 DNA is TGTGCCAGCAGCTCTCCAACGGGGGGCCACAATGAGCAGTTCTTC. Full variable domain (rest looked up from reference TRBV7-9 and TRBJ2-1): DTGVSQNPRHKITKRGQNVTFRCDPISEHNRLYWYRQTLGQGPEFLTYFQNEAQLEKSRLLSDRFSAERPKGSFSTLEIQRTEQGDSAMYLCASSSPTGGHNEQFFGPGTRLTVL.

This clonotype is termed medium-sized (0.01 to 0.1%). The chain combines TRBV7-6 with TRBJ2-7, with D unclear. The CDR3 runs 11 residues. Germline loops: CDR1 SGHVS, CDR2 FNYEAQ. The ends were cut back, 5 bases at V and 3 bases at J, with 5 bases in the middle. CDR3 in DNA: TGTGCCAGCAGCCCCGGCTACGAGCAGTACTTC. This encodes CASSPGYEQYF.

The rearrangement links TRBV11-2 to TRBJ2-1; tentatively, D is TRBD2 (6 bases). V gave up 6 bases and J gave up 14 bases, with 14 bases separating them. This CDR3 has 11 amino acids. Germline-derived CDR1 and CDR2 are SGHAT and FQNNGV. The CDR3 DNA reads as TGTGCCAGCAGTTCCGGGGGTTATAAGTTCTTC. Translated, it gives CASSSGGYKFF.

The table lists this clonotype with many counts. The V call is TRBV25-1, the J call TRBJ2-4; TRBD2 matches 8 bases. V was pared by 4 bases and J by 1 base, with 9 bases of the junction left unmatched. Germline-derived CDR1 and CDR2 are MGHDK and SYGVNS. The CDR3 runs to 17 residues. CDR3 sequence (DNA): TGTGCCAGCAGTGGGCCGGGAGGGCTCGCGGCCAAAAACATTCAGTACTTC. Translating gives CASSGPGGLAAKNIQYF.

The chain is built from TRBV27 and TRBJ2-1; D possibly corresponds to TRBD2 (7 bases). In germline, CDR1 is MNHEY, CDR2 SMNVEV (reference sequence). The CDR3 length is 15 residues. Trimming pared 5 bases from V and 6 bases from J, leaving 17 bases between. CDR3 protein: CASSLGGPNSNEQFF. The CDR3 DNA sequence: TGTGCCAGCAGTCTGGGGGGGCCCAACAGCAATGAGCAGTTCTTC.

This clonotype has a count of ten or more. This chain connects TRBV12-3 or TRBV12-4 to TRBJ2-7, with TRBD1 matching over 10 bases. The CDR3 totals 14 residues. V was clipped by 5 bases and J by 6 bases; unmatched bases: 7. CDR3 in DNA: TGTGCCAGCAGTACCCGGGACAGGGGAGTCGAGCAGTACGTC. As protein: CASSTRDRGVEQYV.

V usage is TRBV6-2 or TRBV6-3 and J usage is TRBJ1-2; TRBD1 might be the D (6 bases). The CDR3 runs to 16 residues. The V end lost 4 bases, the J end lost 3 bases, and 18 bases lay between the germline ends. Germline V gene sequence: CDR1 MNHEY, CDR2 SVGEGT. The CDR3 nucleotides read TGTGCCAGCAGTTCGGACATACAGGGAACTCACTATGGCTACACCTTC. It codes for CASSSDIQGTHYGYTF.

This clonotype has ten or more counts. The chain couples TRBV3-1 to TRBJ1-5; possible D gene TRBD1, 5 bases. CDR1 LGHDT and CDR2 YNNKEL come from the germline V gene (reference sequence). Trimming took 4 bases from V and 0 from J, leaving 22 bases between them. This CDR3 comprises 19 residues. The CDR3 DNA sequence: TGTGCCAGCAGCCCAGAGTGGGACCCCGAGGGATATAGCAATCAGCCCCAGCATTTT. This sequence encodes CASSPEWDPEGYSNQPQHF.

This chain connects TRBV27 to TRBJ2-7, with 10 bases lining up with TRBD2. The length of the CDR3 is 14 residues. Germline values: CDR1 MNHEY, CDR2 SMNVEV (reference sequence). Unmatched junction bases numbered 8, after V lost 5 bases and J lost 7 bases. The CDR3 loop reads CASSPLLAGREQYF. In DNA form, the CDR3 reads TGTGCCAGCAGTCCGCTACTAGCGGGGAGGGAGCAGTACTTC.

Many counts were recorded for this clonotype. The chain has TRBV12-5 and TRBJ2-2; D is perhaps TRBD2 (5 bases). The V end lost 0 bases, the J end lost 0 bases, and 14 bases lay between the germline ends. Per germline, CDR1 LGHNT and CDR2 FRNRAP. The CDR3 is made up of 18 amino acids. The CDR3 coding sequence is TGTGCTAGTGGTTTGGTACTAGATCGGGCAACGAACACCGGGGAGCTGTTTTTT. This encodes CASGLVLDRATNTGELFF. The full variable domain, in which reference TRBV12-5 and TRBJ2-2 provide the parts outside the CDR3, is DARVTQTPRHKVTEMGQEVTMRCQPILGHNTVFWYRQTMMQGLELLAYFRNRAPLDDSGMPKDRFSAEMPDATLATLKIQPSEPRDSAVYFCASGLVLDRATNTGELFFGEGSRLTVL.

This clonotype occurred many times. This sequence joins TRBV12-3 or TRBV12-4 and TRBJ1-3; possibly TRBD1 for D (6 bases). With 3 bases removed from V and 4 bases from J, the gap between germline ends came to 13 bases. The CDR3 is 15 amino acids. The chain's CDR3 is CASSFTGFSGNTIYF. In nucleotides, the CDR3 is TGTGCCAGCAGTTTCACAGGGTTTTCAGGAAACACCATATATTTT.

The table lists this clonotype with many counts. The CDR3 sequence: CASSRFPGDTQYF. As DNA, the CDR3 is TGCGCCAGCAGCCGCTTCCCCGGGGATACGCAGTATTTT. The rearrangement links TRBV4-1 to TRBJ2-3; D remains ambiguous. Between the trimmed V and J ends, which lost 4 bases and 6 bases, there was a span of 11 bases. Germline V gene sequence: CDR1 MGHRA, CDR2 YSYEKL. The CDR3 sequence is 13 residues long.

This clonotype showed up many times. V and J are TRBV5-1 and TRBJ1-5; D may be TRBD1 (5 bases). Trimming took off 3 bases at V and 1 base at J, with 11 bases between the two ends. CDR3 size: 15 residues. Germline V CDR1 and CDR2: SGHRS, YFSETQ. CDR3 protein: CASSWGPRSNQPQHF. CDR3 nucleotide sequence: TGCGCCAGCAGCTGGGGACCCAGAAGCAATCAGCCCCAGCATTTT.

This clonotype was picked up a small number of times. CDR3 residues: CASRPTGNTEAFF. The CDR3 coding sequence is TGTGCCAGCAGACCGACGGGGAACACTGAAGCTTTCTTT. The chain uses TRBV12-3 or TRBV12-4 and TRBJ1-1; D not certain. With 6 bases removed from V and 1 base from J, the gap between germline ends came to 9 bases. This CDR3 comprises 13 residues.

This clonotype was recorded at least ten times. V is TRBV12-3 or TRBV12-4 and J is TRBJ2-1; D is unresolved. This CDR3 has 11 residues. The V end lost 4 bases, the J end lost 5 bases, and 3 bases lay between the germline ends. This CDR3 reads CASSSNNEQFF. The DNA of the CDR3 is TGTGCCAGCAGTTCCAACAATGAGCAGTTCTTC.

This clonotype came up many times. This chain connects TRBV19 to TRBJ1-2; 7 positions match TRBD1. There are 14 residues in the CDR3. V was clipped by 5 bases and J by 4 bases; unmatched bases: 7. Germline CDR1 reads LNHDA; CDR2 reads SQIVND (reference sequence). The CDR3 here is CASSAQTGSYGYTF. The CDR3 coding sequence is TGTGCCAGTAGTGCCCAGACAGGGTCCTATGGCTACACCTTC.

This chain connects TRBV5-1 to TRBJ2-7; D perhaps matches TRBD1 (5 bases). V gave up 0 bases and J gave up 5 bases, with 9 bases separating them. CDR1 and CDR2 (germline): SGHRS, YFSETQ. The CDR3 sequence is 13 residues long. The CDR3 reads CASSLASGHEQYV. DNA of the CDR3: TGCGCCAGCAGCTTGGCCTCAGGGCACGAGCAGTACGTC.